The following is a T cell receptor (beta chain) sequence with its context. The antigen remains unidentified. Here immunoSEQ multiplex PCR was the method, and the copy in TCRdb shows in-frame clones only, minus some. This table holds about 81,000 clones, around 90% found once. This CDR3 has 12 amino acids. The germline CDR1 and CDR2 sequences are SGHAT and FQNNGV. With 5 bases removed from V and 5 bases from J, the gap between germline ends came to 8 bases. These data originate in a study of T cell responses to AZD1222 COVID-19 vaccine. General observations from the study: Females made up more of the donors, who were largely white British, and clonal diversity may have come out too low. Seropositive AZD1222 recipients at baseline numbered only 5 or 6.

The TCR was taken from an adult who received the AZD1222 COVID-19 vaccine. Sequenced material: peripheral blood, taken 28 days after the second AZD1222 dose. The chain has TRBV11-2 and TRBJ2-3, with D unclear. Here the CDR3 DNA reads TGTGCCAGCAGCAACCTGTTAGATACGCAGTATTTT. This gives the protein CASSNLLDTQYF.